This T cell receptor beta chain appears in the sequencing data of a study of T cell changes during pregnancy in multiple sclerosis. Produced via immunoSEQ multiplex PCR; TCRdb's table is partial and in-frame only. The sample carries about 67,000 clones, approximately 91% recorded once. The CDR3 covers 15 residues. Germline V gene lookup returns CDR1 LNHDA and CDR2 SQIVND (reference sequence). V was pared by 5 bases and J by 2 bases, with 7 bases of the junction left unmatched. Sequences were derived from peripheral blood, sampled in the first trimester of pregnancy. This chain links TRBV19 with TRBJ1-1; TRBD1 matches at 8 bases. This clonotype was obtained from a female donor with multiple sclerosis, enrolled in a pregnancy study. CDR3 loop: CASSASQGANTEAFF. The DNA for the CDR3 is TGTGCCAGTAGTGCGAGTCAGGGGGCCAACACTGAAGCTTTCTTT.